This T cell receptor beta chain was recorded in a study of T-cell reconstitution after alpha-beta-depleted transplantation in children. Study outcomes and limitations: It was reported that alpha-beta T cells came from several hundred expanded graft clones (about two months after transplant). Diversity of TCRbeta at day 60 was high in some patients, arising from surviving recipient T cells and thymic progenitors. Newly made T cells mostly supplied T-cell counts and diversity one year after transplant.

Many counts were recorded for this clonotype. Antigen unknown. Germline V lookup: CDR1 SGDLS, CDR2 YYNGEE. The CDR3 is made up of 12 amino acids. The V end was cut by 0 bases, the J end by 8 bases, with 6 bases between. Unique molecular identifiers were incorporated when the TCRbeta library was constructed. TCRdb independently ran MiXCR on the PCR reads; one entry per CDR3 protein. This table holds around 800,000 distinct CDR3 sequences, 16% found once. The chain carries TRBV9 and TRBJ2-1; a weak D match, TRBD1 (5 bases). The sequencing used PBMCs, mostly from graft donor cells, collected 360 days after TCRalphabeta/CD19-depleted stem cell transplant. This receptor was identified in a male patient younger than 18 who had a stem cell transplant for acute lymphoblastic leukemia, so the T cells may come from the graft donor. The CDR3: CASSVGQHEQFF. The CDR3 DNA reads as TGTGCCAGCAGCGTAGGACAGCATGAGCAGTTCTTC.